This TCR beta chain was observed in a study of CD8 T cells in ankylosing spondylitis. General study points: The authors found the disease-linked clones to be CD8+ and relatively rare in peripheral blood. It appeared that ankylosing spondylitis blood was characterized by a TCR beta motif of fewer than ten highly homologous variants. The clones that were linked to disease were reported to be significantly enriched in matched synovial fluid samples from ankylosing spondylitis patients.

V shed 1 base and J shed 2 bases, with 6 bases lying between them. Germline V gene lookup returns CDR1 LGHDT and CDR2 YNNKEL (reference sequence). The CDR3 loop spans 13 amino acids. For TCR beta, libraries came from quantitative 5'-RACE with molecular barcodes. Each CDR3 protein is one row after TCRdb ran MiXCR on the 5' RACE reads. The table records about 150,000 distinct CDR3 sequences, under 35% of them present only once. Ten or more counts support this clonotype. The antigen remains unidentified. The receptor comes from a male donor with ankylosing spondylitis. Sequences were obtained from synovial fluid, either unsorted or a sorted T cell fraction (not recorded which). The chain couples TRBV3-1 to TRBJ2-7, with D unclear. This CDR3 reads CASSQVEPYEQYF. The CDR3 nucleotides are TGTGCCAGCAGCCAAGTGGAGCCCTACGAGCAGTACTTC.